Listed below are T cell receptor beta chains from one sample, sequenced in a study of shared clonotypes between healthy human individuals. Repertoires were generated with immunoSEQ multiplex PCR, while TCRdb's copy carries only in-frame clones and drops some. The sample shows over 2 million clones, approximately 90% of them seen only once. The source material was naive CD4+ T cells from PBMCs. The receptor set was obtained from a man aged 18 to 30 in good health. Some clones in this sample may be carry-over from other donors' samples. The CDR3 runs from the conserved cysteine through the conserved F or W. The order of the fields is V gene, clone size, D gene, J gene, CDR3 DNA, CDR3 protein. A D gene is named only where the DNA matches it firmly. Clone size appears in some rows only: once, few, many, or a class for an expanded clone.

V: TRBV7-7; size: -; D: -; J: TRBJ2-5; DNA: TGTGCCAGCAGCCCTCGACCGGGCAAGGGAGAGACCCAGTACTTC; CDR3: CASSPRPGKGETQYF
V: TRBV28; size: -; D: TRBD1; J: TRBJ1-5; DNA: TGTGCCAGCAGTTTAACCGGACAGGGGGACCAGCCCCAGCATTTT; CDR3: CASSLTGQGDQPQHF
V: TRBV30; size: -; D: TRBD2; J: TRBJ2-1; DNA: TGTGCCATGGTAGCGGGAGTACCAAACGGTGAGCAGTTCTTC; CDR3: CAMVAGVPNGEQFF
V: TRBV14; size: -; D: -; J: TRBJ2-7; DNA: TGTGCCAGCAGCCAGGGACGGTTCTACGAGCAGTACTTC; CDR3: CASSQGRFYEQYF
V: TRBV11-2; size: -; D: TRBD2; J: TRBJ2-1; DNA: TGTGCCAGCAACATGCCCCTAACGGGGGGGAATGAGCAGTTCTTC; CDR3: CASNMPLTGGNEQFF
V: TRBV6-1; size: -; D: TRBD1; J: TRBJ1-2; DNA: TGTGCCAGCAGGGTCACAGGGGGAGGCTATGGCTACACCTTC; CDR3: CASRVTGGGYGYTF
V: TRBV28; size: -; D: -; J: TRBJ1-2; DNA: TGTGCCAGCAGTTTATGGCTTTCGTATGGCTACACCTTC; CDR3: CASSLWLSYGYTF
V: TRBV9; size: -; D: TRBD2; J: TRBJ2-1; DNA: TGTGCCAGCGGGGGCGGCGGGAGGGCCCAGTACAATGAGCAGTTCTTC; CDR3: CASGGGGRAQYNEQFF
V: TRBV9; size: -; D: -; J: TRBJ2-3; DNA: TGTGCCAGCAGCGTCAGTCAGGTCGGCACAGATACGCAGTATTTT; CDR3: CASSVSQVGTDTQYF
V: TRBV25-1; size: -; D: -; J: TRBJ2-5; DNA: TGTGCCAGCAGTGAATGGGGGGGCGTAGGGCAAGAGACCCAGTACTTC; CDR3: CASSEWGGVGQETQYF
V: TRBV18; size: -; D: TRBD2; J: TRBJ2-7; DNA: TGTGCCAGCTCACCGACTAGCGGGAGCCTAGCACATCGAGGGGAGCAGTACTTC; CDR3: CASSPTSGSLAHRGEQYF
V: TRBV5-1; size: -; D: -; J: TRBJ1-1; DNA: TGCGCCAGCAGCTTGGCGGGGGATCACACTGAAGCTTTCTTT; CDR3: CASSLAGDHTEAFF
V: TRBV13; size: -; D: -; J: TRBJ2-3; DNA: TGTGCCAGCAGCTTAGGCCTAGGATTTTCAGATACGCAGTATTTT; CDR3: CASSLGLGFSDTQYF
V: TRBV14; size: -; D: -; J: TRBJ2-7; DNA: TGTGCCAGCAGCCAAGCCCTAGCCGCCTCCTACGAGCAGTACTTC; CDR3: CASSQALAASYEQYF
V: TRBV4-1; size: -; D: -; J: TRBJ1-2; DNA: TGCGCCAGCAGCCATCCTAACGGGAACGGGGGCTACACCTTC; CDR3: CASSHPNGNGGYTF
V: TRBV7-6; size: -; D: -; J: TRBJ2-1; DNA: TGTGCCAGCAGCTTAGCATGGCGGAGCTACAATGAGCAGTTCTTC; CDR3: CASSLAWRSYNEQFF
V: TRBV11-1; size: -; D: -; J: TRBJ2-4; DNA: TGTGCCAGCAGCTTAAACCTAGGGGAAAACATTCAGTACTTC; CDR3: CASSLNLGENIQYF
V: TRBV4-3; size: -; D: -; J: TRBJ2-5; DNA: TGCGCCAGCAGCCAAGATGTGAACACAGGGAGGGAGACCCAGTACTTC; CDR3: CASSQDVNTGRETQYF
V: TRBV28; size: once; D: TRBD1; J: TRBJ2-2; DNA: TGTGCCAGCAGCTATACCCTTCTAGGGGGCCGCACCGGGGAGCTGTTTTTT; CDR3: CASSYTLLGGRTGELFF
V: TRBV18; size: -; D: TRBD2; J: TRBJ2-5; DNA: TGTGCCAGCTCACCACGGGCTAGCGGGAGAGGTGGACAAGAGACCCAGTACTTC; CDR3: CASSPRASGRGGQETQYF
V: TRBV10-3; size: -; D: TRBD2; J: TRBJ2-1; DNA: TGTGCCATCAGCCCACTAGCGGGAGGAGAGAATGAGCAGTTCTTC; CDR3: CAISPLAGGENEQFF
V: TRBV7-3; size: -; D: -; J: TRBJ2-7; DNA: TGTGCCAGCAGCTTATTTAGCGGAGCCTACGAGCAGTACTTC; CDR3: CASSLFSGAYEQYF
V: TRBV5-1; size: -; D: -; J: TRBJ2-5; DNA: TGCGCCAGCAGCTTGGAAAAGGACGGGACCCAGTACTTC; CDR3: CASSLEKDGTQYF
V: TRBV5-1; size: -; D: TRBD1; J: TRBJ1-4; DNA: TGCGCCAGCAGCTTGGGGACAGGAGATGAAAAACTGTTTTTT; CDR3: CASSLGTGDEKLFF
V: TRBV2; size: -; D: -; J: TRBJ2-1; DNA: TGTGCCAGCAATCAGCGGTGGTCCTACAATGAGCAGTTCTTC; CDR3: CASNQRWSYNEQFF